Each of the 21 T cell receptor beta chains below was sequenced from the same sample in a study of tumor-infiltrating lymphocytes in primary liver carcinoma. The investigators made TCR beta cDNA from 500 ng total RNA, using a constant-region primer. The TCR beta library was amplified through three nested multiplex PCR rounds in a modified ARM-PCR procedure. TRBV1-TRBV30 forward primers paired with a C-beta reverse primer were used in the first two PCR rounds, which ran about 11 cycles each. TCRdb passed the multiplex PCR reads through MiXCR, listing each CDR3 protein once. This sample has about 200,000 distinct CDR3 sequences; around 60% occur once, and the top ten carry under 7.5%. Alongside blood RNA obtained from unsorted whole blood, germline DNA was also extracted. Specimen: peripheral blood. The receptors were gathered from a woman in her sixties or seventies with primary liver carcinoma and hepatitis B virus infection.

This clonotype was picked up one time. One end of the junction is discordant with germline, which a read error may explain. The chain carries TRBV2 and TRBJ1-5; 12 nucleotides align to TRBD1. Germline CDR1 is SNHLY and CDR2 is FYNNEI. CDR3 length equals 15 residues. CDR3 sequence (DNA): TGTGCCAGCAGTTCCGGGACAGGGGGCAATCAACCCCAACATTTT. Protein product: CASSSGTGGNQPQHF.

In DNA, the CDR3 is TGTGCCAGCACCATATCACAGGGGAGCGCCTACGAGCAGTACTTC. This gives the protein CASTISQGSAYEQYF. This chain uses TRBV6-2 or TRBV6-3 with TRBJ2-7; 7 bases are a match to TRBD1. Germline lookup yields CDR1 MNHEY and CDR2 SVGEGT. Trimming took 7 bases from V and 2 from J; bases not matched to a gene: 11. The CDR3 length is 15 residues.

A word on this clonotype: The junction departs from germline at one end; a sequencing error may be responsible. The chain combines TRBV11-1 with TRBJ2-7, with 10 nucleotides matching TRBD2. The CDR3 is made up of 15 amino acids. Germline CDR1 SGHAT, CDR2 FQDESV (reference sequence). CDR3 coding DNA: TGTACCAGCAGCTCCGAGCGGGAGGGGTCCTACGAGGAGTACTTC. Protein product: CTSSSEREGSYEEYF.

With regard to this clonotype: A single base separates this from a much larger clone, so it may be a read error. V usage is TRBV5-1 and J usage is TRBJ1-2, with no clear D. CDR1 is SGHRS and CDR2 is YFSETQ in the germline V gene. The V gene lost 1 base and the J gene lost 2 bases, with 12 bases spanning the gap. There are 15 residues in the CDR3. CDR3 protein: CASSLRISSNYGYTF. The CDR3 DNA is TGCGCCAGCAGCTTGCGGATCTCCTCGAACTATGGCTACACCTTC.

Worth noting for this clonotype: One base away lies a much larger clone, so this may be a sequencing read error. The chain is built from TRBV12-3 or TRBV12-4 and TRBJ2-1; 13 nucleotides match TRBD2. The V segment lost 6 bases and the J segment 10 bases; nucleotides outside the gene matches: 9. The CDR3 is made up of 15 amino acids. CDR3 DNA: TGTGCCAGCAGGACCGGGACTAGCGGGAATTGGGAGCAGTTCTTC. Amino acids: CASRTGTSGNWEQFF.

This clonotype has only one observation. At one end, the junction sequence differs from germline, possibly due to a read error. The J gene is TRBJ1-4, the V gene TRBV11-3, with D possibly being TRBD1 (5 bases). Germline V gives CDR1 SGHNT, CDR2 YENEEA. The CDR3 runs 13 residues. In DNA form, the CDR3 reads TGTGCCAGCAGCCGGGACCCTAGTGGGAAACTGTTTTTC. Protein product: CASSRDPSGKLFF. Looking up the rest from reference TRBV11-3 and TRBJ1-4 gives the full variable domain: EAGVVQSPRYKIIEKKQPVAFWCNPISGHNTLYWYLQNLGQGPELLIRYENEEAVDDSQLPKDRFSAERLKGVDSTLKIQPAELGDSAVYLCASSRDPSGKLFFGSGTQLSVL.

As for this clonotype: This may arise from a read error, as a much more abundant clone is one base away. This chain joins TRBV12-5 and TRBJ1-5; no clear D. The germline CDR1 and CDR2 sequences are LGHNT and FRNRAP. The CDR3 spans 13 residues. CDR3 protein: CASRLDLGGPQHF. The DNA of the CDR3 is TGTGCTAGTCGTTTGGATCTTGGCGGGCCCCAGCATTTT.

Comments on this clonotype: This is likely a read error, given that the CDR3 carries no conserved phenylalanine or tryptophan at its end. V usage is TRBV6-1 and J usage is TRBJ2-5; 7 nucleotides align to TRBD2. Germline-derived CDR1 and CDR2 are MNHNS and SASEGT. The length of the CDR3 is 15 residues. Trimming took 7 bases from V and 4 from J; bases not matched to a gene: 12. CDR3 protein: CASTPLAGVIETQYS. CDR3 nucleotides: TGTGCCAGCACCCCGCTCGCGGGAGTGATAGAGACCCAGTACTCC.

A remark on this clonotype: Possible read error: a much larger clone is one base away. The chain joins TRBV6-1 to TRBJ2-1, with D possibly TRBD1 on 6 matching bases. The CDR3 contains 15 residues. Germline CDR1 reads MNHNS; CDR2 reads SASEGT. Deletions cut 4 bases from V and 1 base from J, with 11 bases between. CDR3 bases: TGTGCCAGCAGTGTTCGGGACAAATCCTACAATGAGCAGTTCTTC. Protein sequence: CASSVRDKSYNEQFF.

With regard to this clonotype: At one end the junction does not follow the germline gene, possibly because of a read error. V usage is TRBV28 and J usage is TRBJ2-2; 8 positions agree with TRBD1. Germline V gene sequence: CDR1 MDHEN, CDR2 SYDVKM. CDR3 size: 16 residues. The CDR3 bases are TGTGCCAGCAGTGACCCCAGGGGGCTGAACACCAGGGAGCTGTTTTTT. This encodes CASSDPRGLNTRELFF.

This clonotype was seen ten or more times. CDR3 coding DNA: TGTGCCAGCAGGACGGCCGGGGCGAGGGAGGGCTACACCTTC. Amino acids: CASRTAGAREGYTF. V and J are TRBV6-5 and TRBJ1-2, with D possibly matching TRBD1 (5 bases). The CDR3 spans 14 residues. V was clipped by 6 bases and J by 8 bases, with 19 bases between them. Germline CDR1 and CDR2: MNHEY and SVGAGI.

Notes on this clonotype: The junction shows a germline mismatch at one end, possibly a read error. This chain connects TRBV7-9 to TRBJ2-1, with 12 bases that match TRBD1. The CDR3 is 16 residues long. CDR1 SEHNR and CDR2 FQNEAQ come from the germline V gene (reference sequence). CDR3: CASSIPGTGGVNEQFF. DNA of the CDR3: TGTGCCAGCAGCATCCCCGGGACAGGGGGCGTGAATGAGCAGTTTTTC.

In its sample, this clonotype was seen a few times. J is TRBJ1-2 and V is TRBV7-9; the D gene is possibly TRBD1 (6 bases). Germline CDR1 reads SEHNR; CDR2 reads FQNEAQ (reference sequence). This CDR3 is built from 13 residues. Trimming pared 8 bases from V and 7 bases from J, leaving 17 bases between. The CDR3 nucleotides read TGTGCCAGCGTAGTCGGGGGCGAAGGTGGCTACACCTTC. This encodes CASVVGGEGGYTF. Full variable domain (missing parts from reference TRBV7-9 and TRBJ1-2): DTGVSQNPRHKITKRGQNVTFRCDPISEHNRLYWYRQTLGQGPEFLTYFQNEAQLEKSRLLSDRFSAERPKGSFSTLEIQRTEQGDSAMYLCASVVGGEGGYTFGSGTRLTVV.

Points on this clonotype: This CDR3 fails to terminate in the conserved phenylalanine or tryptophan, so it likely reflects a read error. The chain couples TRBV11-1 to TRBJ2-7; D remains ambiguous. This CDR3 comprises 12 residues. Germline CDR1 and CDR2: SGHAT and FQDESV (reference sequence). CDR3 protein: CVSSLNSYEQYS. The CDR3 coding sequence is TGTGTCAGCAGCTTAAACAGCTACGAGCAGTACTCC.

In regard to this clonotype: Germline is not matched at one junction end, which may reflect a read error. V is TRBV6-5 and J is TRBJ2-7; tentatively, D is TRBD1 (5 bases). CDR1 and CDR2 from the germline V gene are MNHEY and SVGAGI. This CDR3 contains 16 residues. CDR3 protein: CAISYPTETGSYEQYF. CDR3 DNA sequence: TGTGCCATCAGTTACCCGACGGAAACAGGCTCCTACGAGCAGTACTTC.

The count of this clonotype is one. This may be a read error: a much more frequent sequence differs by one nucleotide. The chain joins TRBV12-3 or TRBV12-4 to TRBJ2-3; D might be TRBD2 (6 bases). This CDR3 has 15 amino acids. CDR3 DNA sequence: TGTGCCAGCAGTTTGGACCAGGGAGGTGCAGATACGCGGTATTTT. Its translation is CASSLDQGGADTRYF.

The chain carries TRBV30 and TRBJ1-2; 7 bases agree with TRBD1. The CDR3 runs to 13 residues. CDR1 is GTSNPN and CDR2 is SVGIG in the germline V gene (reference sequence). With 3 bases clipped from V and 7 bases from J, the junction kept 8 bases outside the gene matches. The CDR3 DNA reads TGTGCCTGGAGCCCCGGGACAGCTGGTGGCTACACCTTC. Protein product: CAWSPGTAGGYTF.

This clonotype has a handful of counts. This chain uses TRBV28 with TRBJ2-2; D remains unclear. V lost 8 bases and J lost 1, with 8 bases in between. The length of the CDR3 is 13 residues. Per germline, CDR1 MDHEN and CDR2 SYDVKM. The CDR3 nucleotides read TGTGCCAGCCTCTACAGGAACACCGGGGAGCTGTTTTTT. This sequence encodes CASLYRNTGELFF.

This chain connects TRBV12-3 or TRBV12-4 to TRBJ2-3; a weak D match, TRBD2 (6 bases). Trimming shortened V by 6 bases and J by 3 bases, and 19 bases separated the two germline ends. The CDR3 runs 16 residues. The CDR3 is CASSKTNGSLTDTQYF. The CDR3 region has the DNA TGTGCCAGCAGCAAGACTAACGGGAGTTTAACAGATACGCAGTATTTT.

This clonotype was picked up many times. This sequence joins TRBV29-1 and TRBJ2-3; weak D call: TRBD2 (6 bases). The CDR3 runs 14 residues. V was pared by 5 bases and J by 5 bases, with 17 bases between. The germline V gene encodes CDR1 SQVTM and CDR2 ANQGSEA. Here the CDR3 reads CSVKFSPGGDTQYF. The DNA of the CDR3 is TGCAGCGTTAAATTCTCTCCCGGGGGAGATACGCAGTATTTT.

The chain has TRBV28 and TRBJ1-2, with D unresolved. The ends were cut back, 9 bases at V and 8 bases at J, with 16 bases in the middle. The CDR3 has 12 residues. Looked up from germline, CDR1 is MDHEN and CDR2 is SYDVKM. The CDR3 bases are TGTGCCAGAAGCCGGGATAGCAGGGGCTACACCTTC. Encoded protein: CARSRDSRGYTF.